These 29 T cell receptor beta chains were all obtained from the same sample, sequenced in a study of blood T cell repertoires in COVID-19. Method: immunoSEQ multiplex PCR; TCRdb's copy keeps in-frame clones and lacks some. In the table there are approximately 220,000 clones, 65% to 85% of which are singletons. Sequencing used PBMCs or T cells enriched from blood (not recorded which). Receptors were obtained from a woman in her 40s who had recovered from COVID-19.

The chain joins TRBV9 to TRBJ2-7; 7 bases agree with TRBD2. Looked up from germline, CDR1 is SGDLS and CDR2 is YYNGEE. The CDR3 length is 14 residues. V was pared by 0 bases and J by 7 bases, with 7 bases of the junction left unmatched. The CDR3 nucleotides read TGTGCCAGCAGCGTAGATGGGGGAGGGAGAGAGCAGTACTTC. Protein sequence: CASSVDGGGREQYF.

The chain recombines TRBV12-2 with TRBJ2-1; the table's D call, TRBD1, was not checked against the DNA. TRBV12-2 is reported as a pseudogene. The CDR3 has 15 amino acids. The CDR3: CASHQGSALYNEQFF. The DNA for the CDR3 is TGTGCAAGTCACCAGGGGTCCGCGCTTTACAATGAGCAGTTCTTC.

This chain connects TRBV7-2 to TRBJ2-1; TRBD2 agrees at 8 bases. Germline lookup yields CDR1 SGHTA and CDR2 FQGNSA. The CDR3 consists of 14 residues. The V segment lost 3 bases and the J segment 5 bases; nucleotides outside the gene matches: 3. CDR3: CASSFSLADNEQFF. The DNA of the CDR3 is TGTGCCAGCAGCTTTTCACTAGCGGACAATGAGCAGTTCTTC.

Only one count was recorded for this clone. This rearrangement joins TRBV6-2 or TRBV6-3 to TRBJ1-1, with 7 bases matching TRBD1. V lost 5 bases to trimming and J lost 7 bases; unmatched junction nucleotides: 10. The CDR3 sequence is 14 residues long. CDR1 is MNHEY and CDR2 is SVGEGT in the germline V gene. The CDR3 here is CASSPRGGGLEAFF. In DNA form, the CDR3 reads TGTGCCAGCAGTCCCAGAGGGGGCGGCCTTGAAGCTTTCTTT.

The chain uses TRBV18 and TRBJ2-3; 10 bases agree with TRBD1. The CDR3 totals 16 residues. From germline, CDR1 is KGHSH and CDR2 LQKENI. The V segment lost 5 bases and the J segment 0 bases; nucleotides outside the gene matches: 5. The chain's CDR3 is CASSMTGGLSTDTQYF. The CDR3 nucleotides read TGTGCCAGCTCAATGACAGGGGGCCTTAGCACAGATACGCAGTATTTT.

This chain uses TRBV7-8 with TRBJ2-2; 7 bases agree with TRBD2. Germline CDR1 is SGHVS and CDR2 is FQNEAQ. The CDR3 length is 16 residues. V shed 5 bases and J 9 bases; nucleotides not matched to a gene: 15. The CDR3 DNA is TGTGCCAGCAGCCCCACCGCGGGGAGGGCAGTCAGGGAGCTGTTTTTT. It is translated as CASSPTAGRAVRELFF.

As concerns this clone: Other nucleotide sequences in the sample specify the same CDR3. The chain uses TRBV5-8 and TRBJ2-7; 11 bases are a match to TRBD2. The CDR3 length is 14 residues. The trim removed 3 bases at V and 4 bases at J, leaving 3 bases unmatched. Looked up from germline, CDR1 is SGHTS and CDR2 is YDEGEE. The CDR3 nucleotides are TGTGCCAGCAGCTCCTGGACTAGCGGGTACGAGCAGTACTTC. This sequence encodes CASSSWTSGYEQYF.

The chain has TRBV30 and TRBJ2-2, with 8 nucleotides matching TRBD1. The CDR3 is 16 residues long. Unmatched junction bases numbered 8, after V lost 0 bases and J lost 5 bases. Germline V lookup: CDR1 GTSNPN, CDR2 SVGIG (reference sequence). The CDR3 DNA reads TGTGCCTGGAGTGTACCGGCAGGGGGCAGTACCGGGGAGCTGTTTTTT. Its protein product is CAWSVPAGGSTGELFF.

In this sample, this clone turned up a few times. The V gene is TRBV9, the J gene TRBJ2-1; D gene ambiguous. Germline lookup yields CDR1 SGDLS and CDR2 YYNGEE. The CDR3 is made up of 14 amino acids. The V gene lost 0 bases and the J gene lost 5 bases, with 9 bases spanning the gap. CDR3 sequence (DNA): TGTGCCAGCAGCGTAGACCCAGTCAACAATGAGCAGTTCTTC. It codes for CASSVDPVNNEQFF.

The J gene is TRBJ2-3, the V gene TRBV2; TRBD2 might be the D (5 bases). V was pared by 7 bases and J by 1 base, with 9 bases between. Germline V gene lookup returns CDR1 SNHLY and CDR2 FYNNEI. This CDR3 is 13 amino acids long. In DNA form, the CDR3 reads TGTGCCAGCATTGGTAGCGGCACAGATACGCAGTATTTT. This codes for CASIGSGTDTQYF.

This clone was recorded only once. The chain is built from TRBV29-1 and TRBJ1-4; TRBD1 matches at 9 bases. The CDR3 is made up of 12 amino acids. Losses at the gene ends were 4 bases for V and 8 bases for J; bases not matched to a gene: 2. Germline loops: CDR1 SQVTM, CDR2 ANQGSEA. The CDR3 protein is CSVGDREEKLFF. Written as DNA, the CDR3 is TGCAGCGTTGGGGACAGGGAGGAAAAACTGTTTTTT.

This chain connects TRBV6-2 or TRBV6-3 to TRBJ1-5; D is unclear. Trimming pared 6 bases from V and 15 bases from J, leaving 18 bases between. CDR1 and CDR2 (germline): MNHEY, SVGEGT. CDR3 length equals 12 residues. The CDR3 DNA reads TGTGCCAGCAGCCGAACCGGGAACGAGGGGCATTTT. Translating it yields CASSRTGNEGHF.

The chain links TRBV6-5 to TRBJ1-1; 7 bases are a match to TRBD1. The germline gives CDR1 MNHEY, CDR2 SVGAGI. This CDR3 comprises 14 residues. V shed 1 base, J shed 7 bases, and the junction held 6 bases outside the gene matches. In DNA form, the CDR3 reads TGTGCCAGCAGTTACTTAATACAGGGGAGTGAAGCTTTCTTT. Translated: CASSYLIQGSEAFF.

Comments on this clone: The junction and the germline gene differ at one end; a read error may be behind it. This sequence joins TRBV2 and TRBJ1-4; 7 bases line up with TRBD1. The CDR3 is 13 residues long. In germline, CDR1 is SNHLY, CDR2 FYNNEI. CDR3 region: CASREDREQKLFF. Written as DNA, the CDR3 is TGTGCCAGCAGGGAAGACAGGGAACAAAAACTGTTTTTT.

This chain links TRBV18 with TRBJ2-3; no clear D. The CDR3 totals 14 residues. The germline V gene has CDR1 KGHSH and CDR2 LQKENI. V was pared by 3 bases and J by 2 bases, with 9 bases between. This CDR3 is CASSPQPNTDTQYF. CDR3 nucleotides: TGTGCCAGCTCACCCCAACCTAACACAGATACGCAGTATTTT.

The genes are TRBV28 and TRBJ1-2, with TRBD1 as a possible D gene (6 bases). The V end was cut by 5 bases, the J end by 4 bases, with 17 bases between. Germline V gives CDR1 MDHEN, CDR2 SYDVKM. The CDR3 spans 15 residues. This CDR3 reads CASSLHTGTPYGYTF. The CDR3 bases are TGTGCCAGCAGTCTACATACCGGGACACCCTATGGCTACACCTTC.

This sequence joins TRBV5-4 and TRBJ1-2; 7 nucleotides match TRBD1. Per the germline V gene, CDR1 is SGHNT and CDR2 is YYREEE (reference sequence). V dropped 4 bases and J dropped 2; count of bases not matched to a gene: 5. CDR3 length: 14 amino acids. CDR3 sequence: CASSLQGQNYGYTF. In DNA form, the CDR3 reads TGTGCCAGCAGCCTGCAGGGACAGAACTATGGCTACACCTTC. Full variable domain (rest looked up from reference TRBV5-4 and TRBJ1-2): ETGVTQSPTHLIKTRGQQVTLRCSSQSGHNTVSWYQQALGQGPQFIFQYYREEENGRGNFPPRFSGLQFPNYSSELNVNALELDDSALYLCASSLQGQNYGYTFGSGTRLTVV.

This clone was seen just once. This rearrangement joins TRBV28 to TRBJ1-5, with 9 nucleotides matching TRBD1. The V and J ends lost 7 bases and 6 bases, in that order; junction bases with no gene match: 10. The germline V gene encodes CDR1 MDHEN and CDR2 SYDVKM. The CDR3 spans 15 residues. The chain's CDR3 is CASTEGGQGAQPQHF. The CDR3 nucleotides are TGTGCCAGCACCGAAGGGGGACAGGGTGCTCAGCCCCAGCATTTT.

The chain links TRBV6-5 to TRBJ1-1; D gene ambiguous. V lost 3 bases, J lost 7 bases, and 15 bases lay in between. The CDR3 extends over 14 amino acids. CDR1 is MNHEY and CDR2 is SVGAGI in the germline V gene. The CDR3 reads CASSYGLGTNEAFF. The CDR3 DNA reads as TGTGCCAGCAGTTATGGACTGGGAACTAATGAAGCTTTCTTT.

This chain's CDR3 is CASSQDLPGGWGGTQYF. Written as DNA, the CDR3 is TGCGCCAGCAGCCAAGACCTCCCGGGAGGTTGGGGGGGTACGCAGTATTTT. The genes are TRBV4-3 and TRBJ2-3; TRBD2 matches at 7 bases. Germline V gene lookup returns CDR1 LGHNA and CDR2 YSLEER. Trimming at V came to 0 bases and at J to 8 bases, leaving 14 bases not matched to a gene. This CDR3 region has 17 residues.

The rearrangement links TRBV3-1 (or the pseudogene TRBV3-2) to TRBJ1-1; D gene ambiguous. The germline V gene has CDR1 LGHDT and CDR2 YNNKEL (reference sequence). Between the trimmed V and J ends, which lost 2 bases and 5 bases, there was a span of 9 bases. This CDR3 is built from 13 residues. The chain's CDR3 is CASSQLTTTEAFF. DNA for the CDR3: TGTGCCAGCAGCCAACTCACCACAACTGAAGCTTTCTTT.

The chain recombines TRBV27 with TRBJ1-1; no clear D gene. Germline values: CDR1 MNHEY, CDR2 SMNVEV (reference sequence). This CDR3 has 17 amino acids. V was trimmed by 1 base and J by 3 bases, leaving 18 bases between them. The CDR3: CASSLYPIGRRDTEAFF. CDR3 coding DNA: TGTGCCAGCAGTTTATATCCCATCGGCAGGAGGGACACTGAAGCTTTCTTT.

This chain links TRBV19 with TRBJ1-1; possibly TRBD1 for D (5 bases). Germline loops: CDR1 LNHDA, CDR2 SQIVND (reference sequence). The V end lost 5 bases, the J end lost 4 bases, and 8 bases lay between the germline ends. The CDR3 contains 12 residues. CDR3 protein: CASSYRSTEAFF. Written as DNA, the CDR3 is TGTGCCAGTAGTTACAGGTCCACTGAAGCTTTCTTT.

This sequence joins TRBV5-1 and TRBJ1-4, with 8 bases fitting TRBD1. The V and J ends lost 2 bases and 0 bases, in that order; junction bases with no gene match: 3. Per germline, CDR1 SGHRS and CDR2 YFSETQ. The CDR3 runs to 16 residues. Written as DNA, the CDR3 is TGCGCCAGCAGCTTACAGGGGGATACAACTAATGAAAAACTGTTTTTT. Protein: CASSLQGDTTNEKLFF. Using reference TRBV5-1 and TRBJ1-4 for the parts outside the CDR3, the full variable domain is KAGVTQTPRYLIKTRGQQVTLSCSPISGHRSVSWYQQTPGQGLQFLFEYFSETQRNKGNFPGRFSGRQFSNSRSEMNVSTLELGDSALYLCASSLQGDTTNEKLFFGSGTQLSVL.

The CDR3 protein is CASSLAGGYEQYF. The CDR3 DNA follows: TGTGCCAGCAGTCTGGCAGGGGGGTACGAGCAGTACTTC. V gene TRBV28 combines with J gene TRBJ2-7; a weak D match, TRBD1 (7 bases). This CDR3 is built from 13 residues. V shed 5 bases and J shed 4 bases, with 12 bases lying between them. Per the germline V gene, CDR1 is MDHEN and CDR2 is SYDVKM.

The V call is TRBV4-2, the J call TRBJ2-6; 11 nucleotides agree with TRBD1. Germline-derived CDR1 and CDR2 are LGHNA and YNFKEQ. The trim removed 2 bases at V and 1 base at J, leaving 7 bases unmatched. This CDR3 is built from 19 residues. The DNA of the CDR3 is TGTGCCAGCAGCCAACCTGCCGGGACAGGGGGGTCTGGGGCCAACGTCCTGACTTTC. It yields the protein CASSQPAGTGGSGANVLTF.

The chain employs TRBV4-3 and TRBJ2-3; 11 nucleotides align to TRBD2. CDR1 is LGHNA, CDR2 YSLEER, per germline. The V gene end was trimmed by 0 bases and the J gene end by 1 base; junction bases not matched to a gene: 9. The CDR3 loop spans 19 amino acids. CDR3 DNA sequence: TGCGCCAGCAGCCAAGAGTCGGTAGCGGGAGGGCTCGGCACAGATACGCAGTATTTT. Protein sequence: CASSQESVAGGLGTDTQYF.

This clone was detected only once. V gene TRBV5-4 combines with J gene TRBJ1-1, with D unclear. The CDR3 extends over 13 amino acids. Germline V CDR1 and CDR2: SGHNT, YYREEE (reference sequence). V was cut by 7 bases and J by 0 bases, with 10 bases left in between. The CDR3: CASHQILNTEAFF. The CDR3 DNA follows: TGTGCCAGCCATCAGATCTTGAACACTGAAGCTTTCTTT.

The chain recombines TRBV7-9 with TRBJ2-5, with 16 bases aligning to TRBD2. Germline lookup yields CDR1 SEHNR and CDR2 FQNEAQ (reference sequence). CDR3 length: 16 amino acids. With V trimmed by 4 bases and J by 5 bases, 4 bases remained unmatched. The CDR3 here is CASSSGLAGGPETQYF. CDR3 DNA: TGTGCCAGCAGCTCGGGACTAGCGGGAGGGCCTGAGACCCAGTACTTC.